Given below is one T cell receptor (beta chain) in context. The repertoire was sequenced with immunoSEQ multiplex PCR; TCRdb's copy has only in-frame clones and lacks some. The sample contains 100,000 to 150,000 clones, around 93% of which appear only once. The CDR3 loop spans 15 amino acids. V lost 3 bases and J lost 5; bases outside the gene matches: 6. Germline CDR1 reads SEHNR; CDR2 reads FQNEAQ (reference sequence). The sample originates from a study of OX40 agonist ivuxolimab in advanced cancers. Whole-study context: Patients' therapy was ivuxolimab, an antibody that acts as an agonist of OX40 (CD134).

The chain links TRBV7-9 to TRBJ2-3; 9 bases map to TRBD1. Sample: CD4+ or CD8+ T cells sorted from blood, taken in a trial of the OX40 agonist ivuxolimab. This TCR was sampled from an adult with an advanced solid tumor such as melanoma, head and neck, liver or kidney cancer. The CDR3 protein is CASSFGTGRLDTQYF. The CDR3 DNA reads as TGTGCCAGCAGCTTTGGGACAGGGCGTTTAGATACGCAGTATTTT.